One sample yielded the 5 T cell receptor beta chains listed below, sequenced in a study of CD8 T cells in ankylosing spondylitis. One entry per CDR3 protein results from TCRdb running MiXCR on the 5' RACE reads. The data hold about 310,000 distinct CDR3 sequences, with 20% to 25% observed a single time. The material sequenced was blood, either unsorted or a sorted T cell fraction (not recorded which). The receptors originated from a female donor with ankylosing spondylitis or in good health (not recorded which).

The chain is built from TRBV11-2 and TRBJ2-1, with TRBD1 matching over 7 bases. V gave up 2 bases and J gave up 2 bases; unmatched junction bases: 3. The CDR3 runs to 15 residues. Germline CDR1 is SGHAT and CDR2 is FQNNGV. This chain's CDR3 is CASSLTGQTYNEQFF. The CDR3 nucleotides are TGTGCCAGCAGCTTAACGGGACAGACCTACAATGAGCAGTTCTTC.

This clonotype appeared many times. The V and J genes are TRBV4-3 and TRBJ2-2; either TRBD1 or TRBD2 may fit D (5 bases each). V was shortened by 1 base and J by 2 bases, with 11 bases between the two germline ends. The germline V gene has CDR1 LGHNA and CDR2 YSLEER. The CDR3 is made up of 16 amino acids. The DNA for the CDR3 is TGCGCCAGCAGCCAAGGGGACGGGTTCAACACCGGGGAGCTGTTTTTT. It specifies CASSQGDGFNTGELFF.

This clonotype showed up many times. The V call is TRBV30, the J call TRBJ2-5, with unresolved D. Germline loops: CDR1 GTSNPN, CDR2 SVGIG (reference sequence). Deletions cut 0 bases from V and 2 bases from J, with 4 bases between. The CDR3 is 12 residues long. The CDR3 reads CAWSVQQETQYF. The DNA of the CDR3 is TGTGCCTGGAGTGTACAGCAAGAGACCCAGTACTTC.

The rearrangement uses TRBV7-2 and TRBJ2-3, with 10 bases matching TRBD2. V gave up 4 bases and J gave up 1 base; unmatched junction bases: 5. CDR1 is SGHTA, CDR2 FQGNSA, per germline. The CDR3 has 16 residues. CDR3 coding DNA: TGTGCCAGCAGCTCGACCGGGACTAGCGGCACAGATACGCAGTATTTT. This encodes CASSSTGTSGTDTQYF.

This rearrangement joins TRBV10-3 to TRBJ1-2; no definite D call. The CDR3 has 14 residues. V shed 2 bases and J shed 5 bases, with 12 bases lying between them. Looked up from germline, CDR1 is ENHRY and CDR2 is SYGVKD. In nucleotides, the CDR3 is TGTGCCATCAGTGAGGCACAGATGCTATATGGCTACACCTTC. This sequence encodes CAISEAQMLYGYTF.